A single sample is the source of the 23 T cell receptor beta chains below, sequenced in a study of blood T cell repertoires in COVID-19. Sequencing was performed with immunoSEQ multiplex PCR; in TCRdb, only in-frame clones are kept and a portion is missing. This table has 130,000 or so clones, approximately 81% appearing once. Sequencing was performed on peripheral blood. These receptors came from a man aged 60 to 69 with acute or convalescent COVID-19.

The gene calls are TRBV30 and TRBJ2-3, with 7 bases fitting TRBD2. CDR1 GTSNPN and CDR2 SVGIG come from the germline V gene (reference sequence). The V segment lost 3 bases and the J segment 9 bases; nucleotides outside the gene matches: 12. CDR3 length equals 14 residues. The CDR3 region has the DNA TGTGCCTGGAGAGGGACGGGGGGTCGGGTCACGCAGTATTTT. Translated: CAWRGTGGRVTQYF.

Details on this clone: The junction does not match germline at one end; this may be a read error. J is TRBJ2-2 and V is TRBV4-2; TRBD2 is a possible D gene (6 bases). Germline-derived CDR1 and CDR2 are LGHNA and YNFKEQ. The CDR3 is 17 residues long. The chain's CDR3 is CASSQDWGDAKTGELFF. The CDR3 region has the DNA TGTGCCAGCAGCCAAGATTGGGGGGATGCGAAAACCGGGGAGCTGTTTTTT.

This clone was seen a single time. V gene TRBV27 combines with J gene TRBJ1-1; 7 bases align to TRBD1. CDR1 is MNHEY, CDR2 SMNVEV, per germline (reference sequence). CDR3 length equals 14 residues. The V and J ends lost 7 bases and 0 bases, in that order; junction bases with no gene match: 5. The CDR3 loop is CASTRDRMNTEAFF. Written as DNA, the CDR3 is TGTGCCAGCACTAGGGACAGAATGAACACTGAAGCTTTCTTT.

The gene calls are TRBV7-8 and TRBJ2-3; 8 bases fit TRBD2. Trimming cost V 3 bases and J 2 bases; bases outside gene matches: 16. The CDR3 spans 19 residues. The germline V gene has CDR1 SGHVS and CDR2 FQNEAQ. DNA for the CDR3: TGTGCCAGCAGCTTTACGGGTCGGGGACCGGGAGGGCCCACAGATACGCAGTATTTT. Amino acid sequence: CASSFTGRGPGGPTDTQYF.

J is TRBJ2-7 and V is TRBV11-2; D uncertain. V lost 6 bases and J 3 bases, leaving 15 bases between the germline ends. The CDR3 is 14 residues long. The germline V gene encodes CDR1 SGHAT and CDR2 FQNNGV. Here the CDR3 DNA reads TGTGCCAGCAGGGGTACTATTACTGGCTACGAGCAGTACTTC. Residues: CASRGTITGYEQYF.

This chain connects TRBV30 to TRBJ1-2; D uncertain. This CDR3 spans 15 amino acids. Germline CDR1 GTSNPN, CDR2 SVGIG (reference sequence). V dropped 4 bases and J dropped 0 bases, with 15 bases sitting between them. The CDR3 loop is CAWNQGLFSNYGYTF. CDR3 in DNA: TGTGCCTGGAACCAAGGACTTTTTTCTAACTATGGCTACACCTTC.

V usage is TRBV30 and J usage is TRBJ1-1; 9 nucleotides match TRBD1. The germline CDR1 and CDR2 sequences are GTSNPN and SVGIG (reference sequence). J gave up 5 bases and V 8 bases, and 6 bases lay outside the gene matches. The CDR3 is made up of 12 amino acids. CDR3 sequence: CALGQGGTEAFF. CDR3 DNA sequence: TGTGCCCTGGGACAGGGAGGGACTGAAGCTTTCTTT.

The DNA of the CDR3 is TGTGCCAGCAGCCAAGAGGAGGATCAGCCCCAGCATTTT. The encoded protein is CASSQEEDQPQHF. The chain recombines TRBV4-2 with TRBJ1-5; D remains unclear. Trimming took off 0 bases at V and 5 bases at J, with 5 bases between the two ends. The CDR3 contains 13 residues. Germline V gives CDR1 LGHNA, CDR2 YNFKEQ.

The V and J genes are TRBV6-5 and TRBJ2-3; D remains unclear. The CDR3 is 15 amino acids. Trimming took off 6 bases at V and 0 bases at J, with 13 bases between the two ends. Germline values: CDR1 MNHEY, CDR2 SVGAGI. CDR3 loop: CASRIPGASTDTQYF. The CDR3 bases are TGTGCCAGCAGGATTCCTGGAGCTAGCACAGATACGCAGTATTTT.

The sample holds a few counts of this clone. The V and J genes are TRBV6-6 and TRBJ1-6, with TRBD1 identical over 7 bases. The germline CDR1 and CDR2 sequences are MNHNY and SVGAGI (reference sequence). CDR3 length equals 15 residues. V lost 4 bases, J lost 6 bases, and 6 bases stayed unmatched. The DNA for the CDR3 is TGTGCCAGCAGTTCCTCACAGGGGCTTAATTCACCCCTCCACTTT. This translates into CASSSSQGLNSPLHF.

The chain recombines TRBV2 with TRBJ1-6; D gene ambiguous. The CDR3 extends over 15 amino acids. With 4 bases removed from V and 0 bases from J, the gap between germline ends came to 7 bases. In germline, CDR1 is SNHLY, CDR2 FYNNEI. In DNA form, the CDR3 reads TGTGCCAGCAGTGTCTGGAGCTCCTATAATTCACCCCTCCACTTT. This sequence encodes CASSVWSSYNSPLHF.

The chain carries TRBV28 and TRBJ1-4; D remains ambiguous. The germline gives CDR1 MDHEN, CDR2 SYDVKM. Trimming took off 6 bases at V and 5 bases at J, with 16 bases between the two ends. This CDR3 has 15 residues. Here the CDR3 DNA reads TGTGCCAGCAGCCCTCTCAGGTTCTACAATGAAAAACTGTTTTTT. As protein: CASSPLRFYNEKLFF.

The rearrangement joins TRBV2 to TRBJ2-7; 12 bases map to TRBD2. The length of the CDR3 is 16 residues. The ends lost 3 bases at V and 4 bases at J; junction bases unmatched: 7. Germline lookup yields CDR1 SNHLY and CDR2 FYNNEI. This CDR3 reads CASSDRLAGVRYEQYF. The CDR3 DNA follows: TGTGCCAGCAGTGATCGACTAGCGGGAGTCAGGTACGAGCAGTACTTC.

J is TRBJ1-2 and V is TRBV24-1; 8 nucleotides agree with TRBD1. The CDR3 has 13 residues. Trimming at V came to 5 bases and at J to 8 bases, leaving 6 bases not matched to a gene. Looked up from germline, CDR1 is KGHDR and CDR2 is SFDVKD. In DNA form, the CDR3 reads TGTGCCACCAGTGCCAGGGGGCTAGGGGGCTACACCTTC. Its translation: CATSARGLGGYTF.

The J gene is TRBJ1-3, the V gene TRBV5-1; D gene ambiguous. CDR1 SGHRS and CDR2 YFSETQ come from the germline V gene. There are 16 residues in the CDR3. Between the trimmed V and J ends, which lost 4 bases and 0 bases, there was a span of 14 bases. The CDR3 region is CASSPSFGISGNTIYF. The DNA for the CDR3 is TGCGCCAGCAGCCCCTCCTTCGGGATCTCTGGAAACACCATATATTTT.

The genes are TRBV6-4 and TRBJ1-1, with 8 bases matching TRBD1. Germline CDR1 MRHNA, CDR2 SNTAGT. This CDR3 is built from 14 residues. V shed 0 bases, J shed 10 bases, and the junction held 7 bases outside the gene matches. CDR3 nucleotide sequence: TGTGCCAGCAGTGACTCGAGTGACAGGGGTAGAGCTTTCTTT. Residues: CASSDSSDRGRAFF.

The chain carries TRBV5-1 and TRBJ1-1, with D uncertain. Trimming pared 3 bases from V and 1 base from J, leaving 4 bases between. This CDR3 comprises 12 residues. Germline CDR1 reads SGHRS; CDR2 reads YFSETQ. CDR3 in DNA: TGCGCCAGCAGCTCCAGGAACACTGAAGCTTTCTTT. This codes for CASSSRNTEAFF.

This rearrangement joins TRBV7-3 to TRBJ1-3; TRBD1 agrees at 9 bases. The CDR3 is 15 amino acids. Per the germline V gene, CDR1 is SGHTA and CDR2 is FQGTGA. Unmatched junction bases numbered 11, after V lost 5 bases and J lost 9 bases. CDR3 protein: CASSPQAGTGTTIYF. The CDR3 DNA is TGTGCCAGCAGCCCTCAAGCCGGGACAGGGACCACCATATATTTT.

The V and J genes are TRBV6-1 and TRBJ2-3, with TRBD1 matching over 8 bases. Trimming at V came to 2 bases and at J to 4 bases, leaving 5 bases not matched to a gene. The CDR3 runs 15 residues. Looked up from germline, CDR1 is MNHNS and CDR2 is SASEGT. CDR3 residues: CASSELQGGADTQYF. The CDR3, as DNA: TGTGCCAGCAGTGAACTACAGGGGGGAGCAGATACGCAGTATTTT.

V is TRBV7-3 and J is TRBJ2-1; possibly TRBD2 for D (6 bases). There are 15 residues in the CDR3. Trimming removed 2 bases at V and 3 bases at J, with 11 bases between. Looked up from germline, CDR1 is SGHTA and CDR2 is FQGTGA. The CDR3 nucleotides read TGTGCCAGCAGCTTATATGGGGGACTCTACAATGAGCAGTTCTTC. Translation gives CASSLYGGLYNEQFF.

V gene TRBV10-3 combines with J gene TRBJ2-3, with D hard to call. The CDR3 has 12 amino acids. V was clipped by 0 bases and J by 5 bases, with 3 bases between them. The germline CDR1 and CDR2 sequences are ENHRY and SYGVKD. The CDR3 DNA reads TGTGCCATCAGTGAGTCCCTAGATACGCAGTATTTT. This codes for CAISESLDTQYF.

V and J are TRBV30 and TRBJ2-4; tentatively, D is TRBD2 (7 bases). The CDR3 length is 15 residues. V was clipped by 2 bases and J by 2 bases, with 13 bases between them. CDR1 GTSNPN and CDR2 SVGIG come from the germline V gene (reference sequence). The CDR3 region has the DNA TGTGCCTGGAGTCGGGGGGCAGAATCCAAAAACATTCAGTACTTC. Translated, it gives CAWSRGAESKNIQYF.

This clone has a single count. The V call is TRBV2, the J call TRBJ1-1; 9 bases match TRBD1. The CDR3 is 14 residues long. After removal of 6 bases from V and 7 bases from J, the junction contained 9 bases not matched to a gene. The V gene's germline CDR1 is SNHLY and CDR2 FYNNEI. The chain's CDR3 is CASRGTGRYLEAFF. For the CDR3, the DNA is TGTGCCAGCAGGGGGACAGGGAGATACCTTGAAGCTTTCTTT.